This TCR beta chain was recorded in a study of shared clonotypes between healthy human individuals. Looking at the study overall: A donor's plate count was three for CD4 naive and three for CD4 memory; CD8 naive had two and CD8 memory one.

Every donor, a Caucasian adult, lived in Nashville, Tennessee. Every subset's genomic DNA went evenly onto several immunoSEQ plates. Method: immunoSEQ multiplex PCR; TCRdb's copy keeps in-frame clones and lacks some. Of around 2.1 million clones in the sample, about 94% were seen once. Germline CDR1 is SNHLY and CDR2 is FYNNEI. The CDR3 spans 17 residues. V shed 1 base, J shed 1 base, and the junction held 6 bases outside the gene matches. The clonotype comes from a man younger than 35 in good health. V and J are TRBV2 and TRBJ2-3; 9 nucleotides align to TRBD2. Sequencing used naive CD4+ T cells sorted from blood. Subset denoted: CD45RA+ positively selected. In nucleotides, the CDR3 is TGTGCCAGCAGTGAAGGGATTGCGGGGGGGGGCACAGATACGCAGTATTTT. Encoded protein: CASSEGIAGGGTDTQYF. The full variable domain, rest sourced from reference TRBV2 and TRBJ2-3, is EPEVTQTPSHQVTQMGQEVILRCVPISNHLYFYWYRQILGQKVEFLVSFYNNEISEKSEIFDDQFSVERPDGSNFTLKIRSTKLEDSAMYFCASSEGIAGGGTDTQYFGPGTRLTVL.